This T cell receptor beta chain originates from a study of cytomegalovirus exposure and HLA in healthy donors. This clone came up a few times. The PCR employed 60 Vbeta primers together with 13 Jbeta primers. This table comes from immunoSEQ multiplex PCR, and its TCRdb copy is limited to in-frame clones, with some not included. The table has roughly 20,000 clones, approximately 80% seen once. The CDR3 has 14 residues. Trimming removed 2 bases at V and 2 bases at J, with 9 bases between. CDR1 and CDR2 (germline): MNHEY, SVGAGI. The sequence was collected from a human donor in good health. Material for sequencing was PBMCs. The J gene is TRBJ1-1, the V gene TRBV6-5; TRBD1 might be the D (5 bases). CDR3 DNA: TGTGCCAGCAGTTACGACAGAATAAACACTGAAGCTTTCTTT. Translating gives CASSYDRINTEAFF.